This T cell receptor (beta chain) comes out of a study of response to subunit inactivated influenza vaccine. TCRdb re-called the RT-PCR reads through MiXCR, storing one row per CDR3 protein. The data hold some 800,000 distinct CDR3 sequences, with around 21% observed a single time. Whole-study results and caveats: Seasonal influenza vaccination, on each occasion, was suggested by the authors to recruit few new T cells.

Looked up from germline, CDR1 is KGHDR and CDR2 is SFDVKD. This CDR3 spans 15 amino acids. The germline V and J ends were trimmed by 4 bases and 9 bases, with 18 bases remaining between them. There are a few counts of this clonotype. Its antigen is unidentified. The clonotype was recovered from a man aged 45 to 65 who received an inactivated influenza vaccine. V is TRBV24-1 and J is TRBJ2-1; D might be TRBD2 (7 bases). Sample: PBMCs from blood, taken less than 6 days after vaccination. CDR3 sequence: CATSDPPQGRGEQFF. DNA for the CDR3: TGTGCCACCAGTGACCCCCCGCAGGGGAGGGGTGAGCAGTTCTTC.